A single sample is the source of the 15 T cell receptor beta chains below, sequenced in a study of shared T cell receptors in the human thymus. Assay used: immunoSEQ multiplex PCR; TCRdb lists only in-frame clones, some missing. The table includes 640,000 or so clones, around 87% detected once. A further study also used this sample, focusing on human thymus T cells.

Material for sequencing was thymocytes. These receptors all stem from a boy under two years old with a congenital heart defect.

The chain uses TRBV7-8 and TRBJ2-7; D gene unclear. Deletions cut 0 bases from V and 5 bases from J, with 11 bases between. In germline, CDR1 is SGHVS, CDR2 FQNEAQ. CDR3 size: 14 residues. The CDR3 loop is CASSLAPGFNEQYF. The CDR3 region has the DNA TGTGCCAGCAGCTTAGCCCCGGGTTTCAACGAGCAGTACTTC.

V and J are TRBV27 and TRBJ2-3, with D possibly TRBD2 on 7 matching bases. CDR1 MNHEY and CDR2 SMNVEV come from the germline V gene (reference sequence). Trimming removed 5 bases from V and 4 bases from J, with 19 bases in between. The CDR3 contains 16 residues. CDR3 DNA: TGTGCCAGCAGTGATTGGGGGGGCGAGTCGGCAGATACGCAGTATTTT. It encodes CASSDWGGESADTQYF.

The chain recombines TRBV11-2 with TRBJ2-3; 10 nucleotides agree with TRBD1. CDR1 is SGHAT, CDR2 FQNNGV, per germline. This CDR3 comprises 14 residues. V lost 3 bases to trimming and J lost 4 bases; unmatched junction nucleotides: 1. This CDR3 is CASSLGQGPDTQYF. CDR3 coding DNA: TGTGCCAGCAGCTTGGGACAGGGGCCAGATACGCAGTATTTT.

The chain recombines TRBV25-1 with TRBJ2-3; D might be TRBD2 (6 bases). Germline CDR1 MGHDK, CDR2 SYGVNS. This CDR3 comprises 14 residues. Trimming cost V 4 bases and J 6 bases, with 14 bases left between them. The CDR3 DNA is TGTGCCAGCAGTGCGGGTGGAGGGGCTGATACGCAGTATTTT. Protein: CASSAGGGADTQYF.

V gene TRBV11-1 combines with J gene TRBJ2-7, with D tentatively TRBD1 (5 bases). The germline V and J ends were trimmed by 3 bases and 2 bases, with 14 bases remaining between them. CDR3 length equals 15 residues. Germline V CDR1 and CDR2: SGHAT, FQDESV (reference sequence). CDR3 amino acids: CASSLGKGRTYEQYF. In DNA form, the CDR3 reads TGTGCCAGCAGCTTGGGGAAGGGGCGAACCTACGAGCAGTACTTC.

The chain uses TRBV28 and TRBJ1-6, with 8 nucleotides matching TRBD1. With V trimmed by 5 bases and J by 1 base, 13 bases remained unmatched. From germline, CDR1 is MDHEN and CDR2 SYDVKM. The CDR3 extends over 19 amino acids. The CDR3 spells CASSLTWDRSKSYNSPLHF. The CDR3, as DNA: TGTGCCAGCAGTCTCACCTGGGACAGGTCCAAATCCTATAATTCACCCCTCCACTTT.

The rearrangement uses TRBV5-1 and TRBJ2-7, with 7 positions matching TRBD2. J gave up 0 bases and V 0 bases, and 3 bases lay outside the gene matches. Germline CDR1 reads SGHRS; CDR2 reads YFSETQ. This CDR3 has 15 residues. CDR3 amino acids: CASSLAGGSSYEQYF. The CDR3, as DNA: TGCGCCAGCAGCTTGGCCGGCGGGAGCTCCTACGAGCAGTACTTC.

V and J are TRBV15 and TRBJ1-4, with D perhaps TRBD1 (5 bases). CDR1 is LNHNV, CDR2 YYDKDF, per germline (reference sequence). This CDR3 is built from 16 residues. Trimming pared 1 base from V and 4 bases from J, leaving 13 bases between. This CDR3 is CATSRGKTVDNEKLFF. Here the CDR3 DNA reads TGTGCCACCAGCAGAGGAAAGACAGTAGATAATGAAAAACTGTTTTTT. The complete variable domain, with remaining parts taken from reference TRBV15 and TRBJ1-4, reads DAMVIQNPRYQVTQFGKPVTLSCSQTLNHNVMYWYQQKSSQAPKLLFHYYDKDFNNEADTPDNFQSRRPNTSFCFLDIRSPGLGDTAMYLCATSRGKTVDNEKLFFGSGTQLSVL.

This rearrangement joins TRBV5-1 to TRBJ2-3; D possibly corresponds to TRBD1 (6 bases). Germline loops: CDR1 SGHRS, CDR2 YFSETQ. Trimming took off 4 bases at V and 2 bases at J, with 32 bases between the two ends. CDR3 size: 21 residues. This chain's CDR3 is CASSQPSGRGLLTLYTDTQYF. CDR3 in DNA: TGCGCCAGCAGCCAGCCCTCGGGTAGGGGGTTACTAACCCTATACACAGATACGCAGTATTTT.

The CDR3 loop is CASSVLAGAYNEQFF. The CDR3 DNA sequence: TGTGCCAGCAGTGTTCTCGCGGGAGCGTACAATGAGCAGTTCTTC. This rearrangement joins TRBV6-4 to TRBJ2-1, with 7 bases fitting TRBD2. Germline CDR1 and CDR2: MRHNA and SNTAGT. The CDR3 is 15 residues long. After removal of 4 bases from V and 4 bases from J, the junction contained 7 bases not matched to a gene.

V is TRBV4-3 and J is TRBJ1-2, with unresolved D. This CDR3 spans 21 amino acids. In germline, CDR1 is LGHNA, CDR2 YSLEER. Trimming took off 0 bases at V and 4 bases at J, with 30 bases between the two ends. The CDR3 is CASSQDLPGRREGETRYGYTF. CDR3 DNA: TGCGCCAGCAGCCAAGATCTCCCCGGACGTAGGGAGGGCGAAACCCGCTATGGCTACACCTTC.

The V and J genes are TRBV6-1 and TRBJ1-2; 10 nucleotides agree with TRBD1. V shed 0 bases, J shed 4 bases, and the junction held 5 bases outside the gene matches. Germline V gives CDR1 MNHNS, CDR2 SASEGT. The CDR3 consists of 16 residues. The CDR3 loop reads CASSEAPGQGCYGYTF. The CDR3 region has the DNA TGTGCCAGCAGTGAAGCGCCGGGACAGGGGTGCTATGGCTACACCTTC.

Notes on this clone: Different DNA sequences within this sample yield the same CDR3. The CDR3 region is CASSLGGQGNQPQHF. CDR3 coding DNA: TGTGCCAGCAGCTTGGGGGGACAGGGCAATCAGCCCCAGCATTTT. The genes are TRBV5-4 and TRBJ1-5; 8 bases are a match to TRBD1. Germline loops: CDR1 SGHNT, CDR2 YYREEE (reference sequence). V lost 0 bases to trimming and J lost 2 bases; unmatched junction nucleotides: 1. This CDR3 spans 15 amino acids.

This clone has a handful of counts. V usage is TRBV9 and J usage is TRBJ1-2; D is undetermined. Between the trimmed V and J ends, which lost 1 base and 5 bases, there was a span of 12 bases. This CDR3 spans 14 amino acids. The germline CDR1 and CDR2 sequences are SGDLS and YYNGEE. The CDR3 sequence: CASSVNLAAYGYTF. CDR3 coding DNA: TGTGCCAGCAGCGTAAATTTGGCCGCTTATGGCTACACCTTC.

The chain employs TRBV7-2 and TRBJ1-5; TRBD1 agrees at 8 bases. The CDR3 extends over 17 amino acids. V was pared by 2 bases and J by 1 base, with 7 bases of the junction left unmatched. From germline, CDR1 is SGHTA and CDR2 FQGNSA. The CDR3 protein is CASSLSRAGGSNQPQHF. The CDR3 nucleotides read TGTGCCAGCAGCTTATCGAGGGCAGGGGGCAGCAATCAGCCCCAGCATTTT.